The clone carrying this TCR beta chain occurred a few times. The data derive from a study of blood T cell repertoires in COVID-19. Study summary: Acute-phase and convalescent COVID-19 samples originated in the United States, Italy and Spain. In each case, the material was cDNA or gDNA derived from T cells, B-cell-depleted T cells, or PBMCs.

The CDR3 is 13 residues long. Trimming left V 4 bases short and J 6 bases short, with 12 bases between. Germline V gene lookup returns CDR1 LGHNT and CDR2 FRNRAP. Original methodology: Counts of nucleated cells, estimated from reference gene primer amplification, were obtained. Profiled with immunoSEQ multiplex PCR; TCRdb holds only in-frame clones, not every one. Clone size and the V and J calls come from that table; the DNA yielded D and trimming. Of some 190,000 clones listed, approximately 85% are singletons. The specimen was peripheral blood. The V and J genes are TRBV12-5 and TRBJ1-1, with a weak D call TRBD1 (6 bases). This receptor was identified in a human donor with active or convalescent COVID-19. The donor label of this sample is uncertain. In DNA form, the CDR3 reads TGTGCTAGTGGTTCTCAGGGGAAATCTGAAGCTTTCTTT. It codes for CASGSQGKSEAFF.